This T cell receptor (beta chain) was captured in a study of human T cells and chemical hapten exposure. Looking at the study overall: A roughly 2 cm by roughly 2 cm inner upper arm patch received 2% DPC for sensitization. Mainly, slight library volume differences in the pool made TCR yields vary.

Indicated time point: pre-sensitization, week 0. Noted treatment: therapeutic diphenylcyclopropenone sensitization with weekly scalp DPC. The CDR3 runs to 15 residues. V was shortened by 6 bases and J by 4 bases, with 22 bases between the two germline ends. CDR1 and CDR2 from the germline V gene are DFQATT and SNEGSKA (reference sequence). Individual cDNA molecules each carried unique molecular identifiers attached by the library. Methods used by the authors: There were a median of approximately 96,000 TCRs per sample, with a range from roughly 23,224 to 750,000. Each CDR3 protein is one row after TCRdb ran MiXCR on the RACE reads. TCRdb assigned the V and J calls; the authors' analysis was not used. This table holds 60,000 to 75,000 distinct CDR3 sequences, around 6.6% found once.

This sequence was found in a woman in her 30s with alopecia areata. Some clones in this sample may be carry-over from other donors' samples. This material consisted of whole blood, taken in connection with sensitization to the hapten diphenylcyclopropenone (DPC). V gene TRBV20-1 combines with J gene TRBJ2-7; the D gene is possibly TRBD1 (6 bases). CDR3 DNA sequence: TGCAGTGCAAGTTCATCCGGGACATGTGCTTACGAGCAGTACTTC. Amino acid sequence: CSASSSGTCAYEQYF.